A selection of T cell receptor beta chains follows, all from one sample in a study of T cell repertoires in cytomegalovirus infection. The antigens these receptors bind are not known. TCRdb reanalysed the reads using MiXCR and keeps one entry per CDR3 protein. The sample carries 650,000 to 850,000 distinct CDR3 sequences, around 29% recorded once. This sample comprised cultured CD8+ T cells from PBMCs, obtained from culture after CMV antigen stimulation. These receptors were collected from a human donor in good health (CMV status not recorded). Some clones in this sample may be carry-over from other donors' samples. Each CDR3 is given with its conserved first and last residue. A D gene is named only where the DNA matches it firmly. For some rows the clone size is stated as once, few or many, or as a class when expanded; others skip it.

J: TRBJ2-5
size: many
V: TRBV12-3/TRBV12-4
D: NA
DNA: TGTGCCAGCAGTTTAATGTCCTCAGTGGTAGCAGGTACAGGAGAGACCCAGTACTTC
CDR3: CASSLMSSVVAGTGETQYF

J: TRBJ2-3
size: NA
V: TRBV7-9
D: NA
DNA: TGTGCCAGCAGCTCGCCCGGGGCGATGAATACGCAGTATTTT
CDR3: CASSSPGAMNTQYF

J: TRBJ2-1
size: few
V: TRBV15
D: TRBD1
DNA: TGTGCCACCAGCAGGTTCCGACAGGGGTACAATGAGCAGTTCTTC
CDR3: CATSRFRQGYNEQFF

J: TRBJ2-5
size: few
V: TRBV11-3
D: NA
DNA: TGTGCCAGCAGCTTGGGAGGACAGAACCAAGAGACCCAGTACTTC
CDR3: CASSLGGQNQETQYF

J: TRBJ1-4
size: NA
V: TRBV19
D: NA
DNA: TGTGCCAGTAGTATGGTCGGGGTTGAAAAACTGTTTTTT
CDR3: CASSMVGVEKLFF

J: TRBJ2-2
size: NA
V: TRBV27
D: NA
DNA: TGTGCCAGCAGCCCCGTCGGACATTTGAACACCGGGGAGCTGTTTTTT
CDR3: CASSPVGHLNTGELFF

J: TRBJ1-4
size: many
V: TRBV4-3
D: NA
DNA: TGCGCCAGCAGCCAGATAAAGGGGGAATCAACTAATGAAAAACTGTTTTTT
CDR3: CASSQIKGESTNEKLFF

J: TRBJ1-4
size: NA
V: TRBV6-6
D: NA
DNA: TGTGCCAGCAGTTCCCCGGGACCCCTTTCTAATCTGTTTTTT
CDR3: CASSSPGPLSNLFF

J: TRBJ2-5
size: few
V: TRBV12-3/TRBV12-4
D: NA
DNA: TGTGCCAGCAGGGTTTTGGGGGAAGAGACCCAGTACTTC
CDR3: CASRVLGEETQYF

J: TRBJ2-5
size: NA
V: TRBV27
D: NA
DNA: TGTGCCAGCAGTTTAAGGCGAGGGGTGAGGGAGACCCAGTACTTC
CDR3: CASSLRRGVRETQYF

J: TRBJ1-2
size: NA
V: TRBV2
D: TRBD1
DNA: TGTGCCAGCCTTGCTCGACAGGGAGGTGGCTACACCTTC
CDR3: CASLARQGGGYTF

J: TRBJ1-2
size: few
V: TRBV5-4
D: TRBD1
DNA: TGTGCCAGCAGCTTCTCCGGGACAGGGGAAGGCTACACCTTC
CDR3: CASSFSGTGEGYTF

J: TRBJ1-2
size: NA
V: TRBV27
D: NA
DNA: TGTGCCAGCAGTTTGGGCGTTGCCTATGGCTACACCTTC
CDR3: CASSLGVAYGYTF

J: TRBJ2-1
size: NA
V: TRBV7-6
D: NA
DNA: TGTGCCAGCAGCTTAGTTCGGGGGCGAAGGAATGAGCAGTTCTTC
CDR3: CASSLVRGRRNEQFF

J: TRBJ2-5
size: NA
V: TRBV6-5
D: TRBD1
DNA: TGTGCCAGCAGTTACTCGAATCTCGCCTTGGGACAGCAAGAGACCCAGTACTTC
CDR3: CASSYSNLALGQQETQYF

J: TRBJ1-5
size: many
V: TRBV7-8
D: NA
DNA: TGTGCCAGCAGCTTAGGCCCCCCACTCAATCAGCCCCAGCATTTT
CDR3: CASSLGPPLNQPQHF

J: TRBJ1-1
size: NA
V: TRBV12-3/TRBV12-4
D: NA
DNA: TGTGCCAGCAGCCCTGGGGGGGCCATCACTGAAGCTTTCTTT
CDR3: CASSPGGAITEAFF

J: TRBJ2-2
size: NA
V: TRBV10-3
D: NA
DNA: TGTGCCATCAGTGAGATATATCAGGGACCGAACACCGGGGAGCTGTTTTTT
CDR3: CAISEIYQGPNTGELFF

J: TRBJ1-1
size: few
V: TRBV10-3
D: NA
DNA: TGTGCCACCGGGGCCGGCAGTAGGGCTTTCTTT
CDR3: CATGAGSRAFF

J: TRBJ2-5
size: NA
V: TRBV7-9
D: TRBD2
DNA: TGTGCCAGCAGCGGAGCCGGGGCTAGCGGGGGGGCTTACCGAAAGACCCAGTACTTC
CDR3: CASSGAGASGGAYRKTQYF

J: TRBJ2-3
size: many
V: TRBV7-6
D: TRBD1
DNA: TGTGCCAGCAGCCTGGGACAGGGCGTTCCAGATACGCAGTATTTT
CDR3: CASSLGQGVPDTQYF

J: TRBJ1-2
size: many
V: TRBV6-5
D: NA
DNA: TGTGCCAGCAGTTATCGATTATTATATGCGGGACGGAACTATGGCTACACCTTC
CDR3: CASSYRLLYAGRNYGYTF